These 12 T cell receptor beta chains came from one sample sequenced in a study of blood T cell repertoires in COVID-19. Measured with immunoSEQ multiplex PCR; TCRdb has only the in-frame clones, and not every one. The sample has hundreds of thousands of clones, roughly 87% seen once. The source material was peripheral blood. The receptors here all came from a man aged 18 to 29 with active or convalescent COVID-19.

The V gene is TRBV5-1, the J gene TRBJ1-2, with TRBD1 identical over 7 bases. The CDR3 length is 13 residues. Germline values: CDR1 SGHRS, CDR2 YFSETQ. Losses at the gene ends were 3 bases for V and 8 bases for J; bases not matched to a gene: 7. CDR3 protein: CASSSGQPWGYTF. The CDR3 DNA sequence: TGCGCCAGCAGCTCGGGACAGCCTTGGGGCTACACCTTC.

The chain joins TRBV2 to TRBJ2-1, with TRBD2 identical over 11 bases. This CDR3 has 15 amino acids. CDR1 and CDR2 from the germline V gene are SNHLY and FYNNEI. The trim removed 6 bases at V and 5 bases at J, leaving 6 bases unmatched. Written as DNA, the CDR3 is TGTGCCAGCAGGGCTAGCGGGGGGCGTCACAATGAGCAGTTCTTC. Its translation: CASRASGGRHNEQFF.

The gene calls are TRBV11-2 and TRBJ1-4, with D hard to call. Trimming shortened V by 3 bases and J by 5 bases, and 22 bases separated the two germline ends. Germline values: CDR1 SGHAT, CDR2 FQNNGV. The CDR3 totals 18 residues. The CDR3 bases are TGTGCCAGCAGCTTTTTTGGATCATCAGCGGCACCAAATGAAAAACTGTTTTTT. It encodes CASSFFGSSAAPNEKLFF.

V gene TRBV3-1 (or the pseudogene TRBV3-2) combines with J gene TRBJ2-5; the D gene is possibly TRBD1 (5 bases). V was clipped by 1 base and J by 4 bases, with 13 bases between them. CDR1 and CDR2 from the germline V gene are LGHDT and YNNKEL (reference sequence). The CDR3 runs to 15 residues. This chain's CDR3 is CASSQGSGQGETQYF. CDR3 nucleotide sequence: TGTGCCAGCAGCCAAGGTTCAGGGCAGGGAGAGACCCAGTACTTC.

The CDR3 here is CASSVDRNEQFF. The CDR3 nucleotides are TGTGCCAGCAGCGTAGACAGGAATGAGCAGTTCTTC. The chain recombines TRBV9 with TRBJ2-1; TRBD1 might be the D (5 bases). From germline, CDR1 is SGDLS and CDR2 YYNGEE. This CDR3 spans 12 amino acids. Trimming removed 0 bases at V and 7 bases at J, with 5 bases between. The entire variable domain, with the rest obtained from reference TRBV9 and TRBJ2-1, is as follows: DSGVTQTPKHLITATGQRVTLRCSPRSGDLSVYWYQQSLDQGLQFLIQYYNGEERAKGNILERFSAQQFPDLHSELNLSSLELGDSALYFCASSVDRNEQFFGPGTRLTVL.

The chain recombines TRBV5-4 with TRBJ2-1, with D perhaps matching TRBD1 (5 bases). This CDR3 comprises 16 residues. V was clipped by 3 bases and J by 5 bases, with 18 bases between them. Germline V gene data show CDR1 as SGHNT and CDR2 as YYREEE (reference sequence). The CDR3 reads CASSSVGARQNNEQFF. As DNA, the CDR3 is TGTGCCAGCAGCTCGGTTGGGGCAAGGCAAAACAATGAGCAGTTCTTC.

V gene TRBV11-2 combines with J gene TRBJ1-2; 8 positions agree with TRBD1. V was pared by 0 bases and J by 2 bases, with 5 bases of the junction left unmatched. The CDR3 has 16 residues. Germline-derived CDR1 and CDR2 are SGHAT and FQNNGV. The CDR3 DNA reads TGTGCCAGCAGCTTAGACTGGACAGGGACAAACTATGGCTACACCTTC. Protein: CASSLDWTGTNYGYTF.

Worth noting for this clone: This CDR3 is also generated by other DNA sequences in the sample. The V gene is TRBV3-1 (or the pseudogene TRBV3-2), the J gene TRBJ1-5; D is unresolved. From germline, CDR1 is LGHDT and CDR2 YNNKEL (reference sequence). The V end lost 0 bases, the J end lost 6 bases, and 6 bases lay between the germline ends. The CDR3 totals 13 residues. The CDR3: CASSQDRGQPQHF. The CDR3 coding sequence is TGTGCCAGCAGCCAAGATCGGGGTCAGCCCCAGCATTTT.

V and J are TRBV5-1 and TRBJ1-4; 7 bases line up with TRBD1. The CDR3 consists of 15 residues. The ends lost 4 bases at V and 7 bases at J; junction bases unmatched: 10. CDR1 is SGHRS, CDR2 YFSETQ, per germline. Written as DNA, the CDR3 is TGCGCCAGCAGCGGAACAGGGGAGGCTCCTGAAAAACTGTTTTTT. It yields the protein CASSGTGEAPEKLFF.

This clone was observed a handful of times. The genes are TRBV10-3 and TRBJ1-2; no clear D gene. CDR3 length: 14 residues. Trimming left V 2 bases short and J 8 bases short, with 15 bases between. The V gene's germline CDR1 is ENHRY and CDR2 SYGVKD. The CDR3 DNA reads as TGTGCCATCAGTGAGGTCCGGTCCGGAGAAGGCTACACCTTC. It translates to CAISEVRSGEGYTF.

The rearrangement joins TRBV15 to TRBJ1-5, with D tentatively TRBD1 (5 bases). V lost 0 bases and J lost 6, with 12 bases in between. There are 15 residues in the CDR3. The V gene's germline CDR1 is LNHNV and CDR2 YYDKDF (reference sequence). The CDR3 sequence is CATSRDSGIGQPQHF. The CDR3 bases are TGTGCCACCAGCAGAGATTCAGGGATTGGTCAGCCCCAGCATTTT.

The chain has TRBV2 and TRBJ1-3; D call uncertain. Trimming pared 6 bases from V and 0 bases from J, leaving 12 bases between. CDR1 is SNHLY and CDR2 is FYNNEI in the germline V gene. The CDR3 extends over 15 amino acids. The CDR3 sequence is CASRFSTNSGNTIYF. The CDR3 DNA is TGTGCCAGCAGATTCTCTACTAACTCTGGAAACACCATATATTTT.